The clone carrying this TCR beta chain was seen more than once but under ten times. Repertoires were generated with immunoSEQ multiplex PCR, while TCRdb's copy carries only in-frame clones and drops some. The profile shows over 50,000 clones, roughly 80% of them singletons. The sample belongs to a study of OX40 agonist ivuxolimab in advanced cancers. Germline assignment: CDR1 MDHEN and CDR2 SYDVKM. V was cut by 3 bases and J by 4 bases, with 6 bases left in between. This CDR3 has 12 amino acids. The clonotype originates from an adult with an advanced solid tumor such as melanoma, head and neck, liver or kidney cancer. This sequence joins TRBV28 and TRBJ1-2; a weak D match, TRBD1 (6 bases). Material: CD4+ or CD8+ T cells sorted from blood, obtained in a trial of the OX40 agonist ivuxolimab. CDR3 residues: CASSFRGYGYTF. The CDR3 region has the DNA TGTGCCAGCAGTTTCAGGGGCTATGGCTACACCTTC.